The 24 T cell receptor beta chains below were found in one sample sequenced in a study of T cell responses to AZD1222 COVID-19 vaccine. TCRdb's copy holds only in-frame clones and misses some; the assay was immunoSEQ multiplex PCR. The sample contains some 62,000 clones, about 74% of which appear only once. The specimen was peripheral blood, collected on day 0 of AZD1222 vaccination. All receptors come from an adult in good health.

CDR3 coding DNA: TGTGCCAGCAGCTTAGTGAAGGATCCCTTGGGTGGAAACACCATATATTTT. It specifies CASSLVKDPLGGNTIYF. J is TRBJ1-3 and V is TRBV7-6; D uncertain. Germline V CDR1 and CDR2: SGHVS, FNYEAQ. Trimming left V 1 base short and J 3 bases short, with 16 bases between. The CDR3 loop spans 17 amino acids.

The chain uses TRBV5-4 and TRBJ2-2; 8 bases match TRBD1. The germline V gene encodes CDR1 SGHNT and CDR2 YYREEE (reference sequence). The V gene end was trimmed by 4 bases and the J gene end by 6 bases; junction bases not matched to a gene: 8. The CDR3 is 15 residues long. CDR3 bases: TGTGCCAGCAGCGTAGACAGGGGAGGCGCCGGGGAGCTGTTTTTT. Translating it yields CASSVDRGGAGELFF.

Remarks on this clone: Other DNA sequences in this sample translate to the same CDR3. The chain is built from TRBV19 and TRBJ2-5; 9 nucleotides line up with TRBD1. This CDR3 region has 14 residues. V dropped 5 bases and J dropped 4; count of bases not matched to a gene: 5. The germline CDR1 and CDR2 sequences are LNHDA and SQIVND (reference sequence). CDR3 in DNA: TGTGCCAGTAGTTCCACAGGGGGCGGAGAGACCCAGTACTTC. Protein: CASSSTGGGETQYF.

This chain connects TRBV7-9 to TRBJ1-4, with D perhaps matching TRBD1 (5 bases). From germline, CDR1 is SEHNR and CDR2 FQNEAQ (reference sequence). The V gene lost 5 bases and the J gene lost 8 bases, with 18 bases spanning the gap. This CDR3 is built from 15 residues. The CDR3 DNA is TGTGCCAGCAGCCCACGGGTCGGTGGGGGAGAAAAACTGTTTTTT. This codes for CASSPRVGGGEKLFF.

This clone was seen a single time. The genes are TRBV5-1 and TRBJ1-6; D unclear. V lost 0 bases and J lost 10, with 14 bases in between. Germline CDR1 and CDR2: SGHRS and YFSETQ. CDR3 length: 15 residues. CDR3 coding DNA: TGCGCCAGCAGCTTGGATGCCGGGGAGGGATCACCCCTCCACTTT. As protein: CASSLDAGEGSPLHF.

The rearrangement joins TRBV14 to TRBJ2-2; the match to TRBD1 covers 8 bases. CDR1 is SGHDN and CDR2 is FVKESK in the germline V gene. The CDR3 has 18 residues. V was pared by 4 bases and J by 3 bases, with 13 bases of the junction left unmatched. CDR3 region: CASSPGPWTGRDTGELFF. Written as DNA, the CDR3 is TGTGCCAGCAGCCCAGGCCCTTGGACAGGGCGAGACACCGGGGAGCTGTTTTTT.

This sequence joins TRBV7-8 and TRBJ2-1; 9 nucleotides line up with TRBD1. The junction had 12 bases not matched to a gene; V was cut back by 6 bases and J by 6 bases. From germline, CDR1 is SGHVS and CDR2 FQNEAQ. This CDR3 is 16 amino acids long. CDR3 DNA: TGTGCCAGCAGTTACCACCGGGACAGGGCGGCCAATGAGCAGTTCTTC. Translation: CASSYHRDRAANEQFF. The complete variable domain, with remaining parts taken from reference TRBV7-8 and TRBJ2-1, reads GAGVSQSPRYKVAKRGQDVALRCDPISGHVSLFWYQQALGQGPEFLTYFQNEAQLDKSGLPSDRFFAERPEGSVSTLKIQRTQQEDSAVYLCASSYHRDRAANEQFFGPGTRLTVL.

In its sample, this clone was seen once. The chain joins TRBV21-1 to TRBJ1-1; the D call in the table, TRBD1, was not verified against the DNA. TRBV21-1 is flagged as a pseudogene. This CDR3 is built from 18 residues. The CDR3 protein is CASSKERTGGARNTEAFF. The DNA of the CDR3 is TGTGCCAGCAGCAAAGAGAGGACAGGGGGCGCCCGGAACACTGAAGCTTTCTTT.

The chain joins TRBV14 to TRBJ2-1, with D tentatively TRBD1 or TRBD2 (5 bases each). V lost 1 base and J lost 0, with 10 bases in between. Germline V gene data show CDR1 as SGHDN and CDR2 as FVKESK. This CDR3 spans 16 amino acids. The CDR3 sequence is CASSQGAGTSYNEQFF. In nucleotides, the CDR3 is TGTGCCAGCAGCCAAGGGGCCGGGACCTCCTACAATGAGCAGTTCTTC.

The CDR3 is CASSLGREKGGYTF. As DNA, the CDR3 is TGTGCCAGCAGCTTGGGCCGGGAGAAGGGTGGCTACACCTTC. The chain joins TRBV7-2 to TRBJ1-2; D is uncertain. V was trimmed by 3 bases and J by 7 bases, leaving 15 bases between them. The germline gives CDR1 SGHTA, CDR2 FQGNSA. CDR3 length: 14 amino acids.

This clone has only one observation. V usage is TRBV7-3 and J usage is TRBJ1-1, with 9 bases lining up with TRBD1. Losses at the gene ends were 5 bases for V and 5 bases for J; bases not matched to a gene: 6. This CDR3 is built from 14 residues. Germline values: CDR1 SGHTA, CDR2 FQGTGA. In nucleotides, the CDR3 is TGTGCCAGCAGCGACTCGGGACAGGGAACTGAAGCTTTCTTT. Protein sequence: CASSDSGQGTEAFF.

This clone was observed a handful of times. The chain has TRBV6-2 or TRBV6-3 and TRBJ2-7; 8 bases line up with TRBD1. This CDR3 has 15 amino acids. Trimming took 4 bases from V and 4 from J; bases not matched to a gene: 9. The V gene's germline CDR1 is MNHEY and CDR2 SVGEGT. CDR3 nucleotides: TGTGCCAGCAGTTTCACAGGGGGAAAGGGGTACGAGCAGTACTTC. The encoded protein is CASSFTGGKGYEQYF.

In this sample, this clone is medium-sized. The CDR3 DNA reads as TGTGCCAGTAGACGGGCCCCCCTTGGGACACCCCTCCACTTT. Its protein product is CASRRAPLGTPLHF. This chain uses TRBV19 with TRBJ1-6; D is unclear. Germline V gene data show CDR1 as LNHDA and CDR2 as SQIVND (reference sequence). V was shortened by 6 bases and J by 11 bases, with 17 bases between the two germline ends. The CDR3 length is 14 residues. The whole variable domain, remainder taken from reference TRBV19 and TRBJ1-6, is DGGITQSPKYLFRKEGQNVTLSCEQNLNHDAMYWYRQDPGQGLRLIYYSQIVNDFQKGDIAEGYSVSREKKESFPLTVTSAQKNPTAFYLCASRRAPLGTPLHFGNGTRLTVT.

This chain connects TRBV6-2 or TRBV6-3 to TRBJ2-7, with TRBD1 matching 7 bases. Germline CDR1 MNHEY, CDR2 SVGEGT. The CDR3 has 14 amino acids. Trimming removed 2 bases from V and 4 bases from J; junction bases left unmatched: 5. The CDR3 here is CASSYLTGAYEQYF. CDR3 DNA: TGTGCCAGCAGTTACCTAACAGGGGCGTACGAGCAGTACTTC.

V gene TRBV19 combines with J gene TRBJ1-5; D gene ambiguous. The CDR3 sequence is 13 residues long. Germline assignment: CDR1 LNHDA and CDR2 SQIVND (reference sequence). V lost 9 bases, J lost 3 bases, and 12 bases lay in between. This CDR3 is CASQDGVNQPQHF. Here the CDR3 DNA reads TGTGCCAGCCAGGACGGTGTCAATCAGCCCCAGCATTTT.

This chain joins TRBV7-2 and TRBJ2-7; D might be TRBD1 (7 bases). Trimming pared 5 bases from V and 3 bases from J, leaving 17 bases between. This CDR3 comprises 15 residues. Germline V CDR1 and CDR2: SGHTA, FQGNSA. The DNA for the CDR3 is TGTGCCAGCAGCCCCGGAGGGACAGTGCTCTACGAGCAGTACTTC. It yields the protein CASSPGGTVLYEQYF.

The chain is built from TRBV14 and TRBJ2-1, with 9 positions matching TRBD2. This CDR3 has 15 amino acids. The trim removed 1 base at V and 9 bases at J, leaving 7 bases unmatched. Germline CDR1 and CDR2: SGHDN and FVKESK. CDR3 DNA sequence: TGTGCCAGCAGCCAAGGGCTAGCGGGGTTACGTGAGCAGTTCTTC. Its protein is CASSQGLAGLREQFF.

Written as DNA, the CDR3 is TGTGCCAGCAGCCCATCGGGACGCCTGCCTAACTATGGCTACACCTTC. Encoded protein: CASSPSGRLPNYGYTF. V gene TRBV7-8 combines with J gene TRBJ1-2, with D possibly being TRBD1 (5 bases). V was pared by 5 bases and J by 0 bases, with 16 bases between. CDR3 length equals 16 residues. Germline CDR1 SGHVS, CDR2 FQNEAQ.

The chain is built from TRBV10-2 and TRBJ1-4, with a tentative D call TRBD1 (5 bases). The V and J ends lost 0 bases and 14 bases respectively, with 10 bases between them. Germline CDR1 WSHSY, CDR2 SAAADI. The CDR3 spans 12 residues. CDR3 in DNA: TGCGCCAGCAGTGAGTCGATATCAGGGCTGTTTTTT. This gives the protein CASSESISGLFF.

The CDR3 sequence is CASSLTSGGGYEQFF. The CDR3 DNA sequence: TGTGCCAGCAGCTTGACTAGCGGGGGAGGGTATGAGCAGTTCTTC. The chain combines TRBV7-6 with TRBJ2-1, with 12 positions matching TRBD2. Per germline, CDR1 SGHVS and CDR2 FNYEAQ. The V segment lost 3 bases and the J segment 8 bases; nucleotides outside the gene matches: 5. CDR3 length equals 15 residues.

This clone was observed a handful of times. This sequence joins TRBV5-4 and TRBJ2-7; no clear D. In germline, CDR1 is SGHNT, CDR2 YYREEE (reference sequence). V lost 4 bases, J lost 3 bases, and 17 bases lay in between. The CDR3 contains 15 residues. The DNA of the CDR3 is TGTGCCAGCAGCCGAGACCCGACTCAAGACTACGAGCAGTACTTC. It specifies CASSRDPTQDYEQYF. Using reference TRBV5-4 and TRBJ2-7 for the parts outside the CDR3, the full variable domain is ETGVTQSPTHLIKTRGQQVTLRCSSQSGHNTVSWYQQALGQGPQFIFQYYREEENGRGNFPPRFSGLQFPNYSSELNVNALELDDSALYLCASSRDPTQDYEQYFGPGTRLTVT.

This clone was detected once. This rearrangement joins TRBV5-6 to TRBJ2-2, with TRBD1 identical over 9 bases. Germline assignment: CDR1 SGHDT and CDR2 YYEEEE. This CDR3 comprises 14 residues. The trim removed 2 bases at V and 10 bases at J, leaving 6 bases unmatched. Here the CDR3 reads CASSLTGGAEELFF. For the CDR3, the DNA is TGTGCCAGCAGCTTAACAGGGGGCGCAGAGGAGCTGTTTTTT.

The V gene is TRBV11-2, the J gene TRBJ2-7; D is perhaps TRBD2 (5 bases). This CDR3 has 13 residues. The germline gives CDR1 SGHAT, CDR2 FQNNGV. The V end lost 1 base, the J end lost 2 bases, and 6 bases lay between the germline ends. This chain's CDR3 is CASSLAGTYEQYF. The CDR3 DNA follows: TGTGCCAGCAGCTTAGCGGGAACCTACGAGCAGTACTTC.

The V and J genes are TRBV4-2 and TRBJ2-2; 8 bases agree with TRBD1. V shed 3 bases and J 0 bases; nucleotides not matched to a gene: 3. Germline V gives CDR1 LGHNA, CDR2 YNFKEQ. The CDR3 has 16 residues. The CDR3 loop reads CASSQAGGANTGELFF. The CDR3 bases are TGTGCCAGCAGCCAGGCAGGGGGCGCGAACACCGGGGAGCTGTTTTTT.